The 27 T cell receptor beta chains reported below all come from one sample, sequenced in a study of blood T cell repertoires in COVID-19. Clones were read by immunoSEQ multiplex PCR, and TCRdb kept only the in-frame ones, dropping some. The repertoire holds hundreds of thousands of clones, roughly nine tenths seen once, with 8.3% in the top ten. The sequenced sample consisted of PBMCs or T cells enriched from blood (not recorded which). These receptors were obtained from a woman aged 55-69 years who had recovered from COVID-19.

The rearrangement uses TRBV4-1 and TRBJ2-2; 9 bases map to TRBD1. The CDR3 consists of 18 residues. Trimming cost V 0 bases and J 5 bases; bases outside gene matches: 10. Germline V gene data show CDR1 as MGHRA and CDR2 as YSYEKL. In DNA form, the CDR3 reads TGCGCCAGCAGCCAAGATACGGACAGGGGTGGAGGTACCGGGGAGCTGTTTTTT. This encodes CASSQDTDRGGGTGELFF.

V and J are TRBV9 and TRBJ2-1, with TRBD2 matching 7 bases. The germline CDR1 and CDR2 sequences are SGDLS and YYNGEE. J lost 5 bases, V lost 2 bases, and 4 bases had no gene match. The CDR3 is 14 amino acids. The CDR3 sequence: CASSVQRGNNEQFF. CDR3 nucleotides: TGTGCCAGCAGCGTCCAGCGGGGAAACAATGAGCAGTTCTTC.

The V and J genes are TRBV3-1 (or the pseudogene TRBV3-2) and TRBJ1-5, with 7 bases aligning to TRBD1. Trimming removed 4 bases from V and 0 bases from J; junction bases left unmatched: 9. There are 17 residues in the CDR3. Germline V gene sequence: CDR1 LGHDT, CDR2 YNNKEL (reference sequence). This CDR3 is CASSPSGTAHSNQPQHF. CDR3 DNA: TGTGCCAGCAGCCCATCGGGGACAGCTCATAGCAATCAGCCCCAGCATTTT.

The chain recombines TRBV7-2 with TRBJ2-7, with 9 bases aligning to TRBD2. CDR3 length equals 15 residues. CDR1 and CDR2 from the germline V gene are SGHTA and FQGNSA. J gave up 1 base and V 0 bases, and 1 base lay outside the gene matches. The CDR3: CASSLASGGSYEQYF. DNA of the CDR3: TGTGCCAGCAGCTTAGCTAGCGGGGGATCCTACGAGCAGTACTTC.

The chain carries TRBV24-1 and TRBJ1-5; no firm D call. The CDR3 runs 17 residues. The germline CDR1 and CDR2 sequences are KGHDR and SFDVKD. Trimming removed 2 bases at V and 12 bases at J, with 25 bases between. In nucleotides, the CDR3 is TGTGCCACCAGTGATTCAAACCACGCCCAGACCGGGAATCACCAGCATTTT. Protein: CATSDSNHAQTGNHQHF.

The chain joins TRBV2 to TRBJ1-1; 9 bases agree with TRBD1. CDR3 length equals 18 residues. Germline V gene lookup returns CDR1 SNHLY and CDR2 FYNNEI. V lost 5 bases to trimming and J lost 0 bases; unmatched junction nucleotides: 13. CDR3 loop: CASSPYEGTGYMNTEAFF. Here the CDR3 DNA reads TGTGCCAGCAGTCCGTATGAGGGGACAGGGTATATGAACACTGAAGCTTTCTTT.

In this sample, this clone turned up once. This rearrangement joins TRBV6-1 to TRBJ2-5, with D possibly being TRBD2 (7 bases). V gave up 2 bases and J gave up 4 bases, with 14 bases separating them. CDR3 size: 15 residues. CDR1 and CDR2 (germline): MNHNS, SASEGT. CDR3: CASSEYPGGRETQYF. The CDR3 coding sequence is TGTGCCAGCAGTGAATACCCGGGGGGCCGAGAGACCCAGTACTTC.

The J gene is TRBJ2-2, the V gene TRBV11-2; D is possibly TRBD1 (6 bases). The CDR3 sequence is 16 residues long. The germline V gene has CDR1 SGHAT and CDR2 FQNNGV. Trimming took 5 bases from V and 7 from J, leaving 20 bases between them. Here the CDR3 DNA reads TGTGCCAGCAGCGCGTACTGGGGGCTAAGGGACGGGGAGCTGTTTTTT. It translates to CASSAYWGLRDGELFF.

This chain links TRBV3-1 (or the pseudogene TRBV3-2) with TRBJ1-2, with 7 bases aligning to TRBD1. The CDR3 loop spans 13 amino acids. V trimming: 4 bases; J trimming: 4 bases; junction bases outside the gene matches: 3. The germline gives CDR1 LGHDT, CDR2 YNNKEL (reference sequence). The CDR3 region has the DNA TGTGCCAGCAGCCTGGACAGGATCTATGGCTACACCTTC. Amino acids: CASSLDRIYGYTF.

V is TRBV19 and J is TRBJ1-6, with a possible D match to TRBD1 (5 bases). This CDR3 has 14 residues. Deletions cut 7 bases from V and 6 bases from J, with 13 bases between. Looked up from germline, CDR1 is LNHDA and CDR2 is SQIVND (reference sequence). In nucleotides, the CDR3 is TGTGCCAGTAAGTCCGGGACTTCTAATTCACCCCTCCACTTT. Its translation is CASKSGTSNSPLHF.

Note on this clone: Distinct nucleotide sequences in the sample also encode this CDR3. The chain combines TRBV30 with TRBJ1-5, with D possibly matching TRBD1 (5 bases). This CDR3 is built from 13 residues. V gave up 2 bases and J gave up 4 bases, with 9 bases separating them. The germline CDR1 and CDR2 sequences are GTSNPN and SVGIG (reference sequence). CDR3 residues: CAWSPGGNQPQHF. For the CDR3, the DNA is TGTGCCTGGAGTCCGGGGGGGAATCAGCCCCAGCATTTT.

V gene TRBV19 combines with J gene TRBJ1-2, with TRBD1 matching 8 bases. V gave up 10 bases and J gave up 3 bases; unmatched junction bases: 4. Germline V lookup: CDR1 LNHDA, CDR2 SQIVND (reference sequence). This CDR3 region has 12 residues. This CDR3 is CATRGRDYGYTF. The CDR3 DNA reads as TGTGCCACCAGGGGGCGCGACTATGGCTACACCTTC.

CDR3 DNA sequence: TGCGCCAGCAGTGATGAGCTAGGGGGGGCTTACAATGAGCAGTTCTTC. It translates to CASSDELGGAYNEQFF. The chain joins TRBV10-1 to TRBJ2-1, with D possibly being TRBD2 (7 bases). CDR3 length: 16 amino acids. CDR1 and CDR2 (germline): WNHNN, SYGVQD (reference sequence). The ends were cut back, 3 bases at V and 4 bases at J, with 16 bases in the middle.

Only one count was recorded for this clone. Other nucleotide sequences in the sample specify the same CDR3. V usage is TRBV9 and J usage is TRBJ1-3; no firm D call. V lost 0 bases and J 2 bases, leaving 9 bases between the germline ends. Germline V CDR1 and CDR2: SGDLS, YYNGEE. The CDR3 runs 15 residues. CDR3 sequence (DNA): TGTGCCAGCAGCGTAGGAGGAGGACCTGGAAACACCATATATTTT. Protein: CASSVGGGPGNTIYF. The variable domain in full, completed from reference TRBV9 and TRBJ1-3, reads DSGVTQTPKHLITATGQRVTLRCSPRSGDLSVYWYQQSLDQGLQFLIQYYNGEERAKGNILERFSAQQFPDLHSELNLSSLELGDSALYFCASSVGGGPGNTIYFGEGSWLTVV.

The chain links TRBV6-5 to TRBJ2-7, with 9 bases lining up with TRBD1. Looked up from germline, CDR1 is MNHEY and CDR2 is SVGAGI. V shed 6 bases, J shed 3 bases, and the junction held 3 bases outside the gene matches. This CDR3 comprises 13 residues. The CDR3: CASSATGGYEQYV. DNA of the CDR3: TGTGCCAGCAGCGCGACAGGGGGCTACGAGCAGTACGTC.

The chain has TRBV18 and TRBJ2-5; D unclear. Germline V lookup: CDR1 KGHSH, CDR2 LQKENI. Trimming cost V 8 bases and J 0 bases, with 16 bases left between them. The CDR3 loop spans 15 amino acids. CDR3 nucleotide sequence: TGTGCCAGCCCCCGAGGTTGGAAATACCAAGAGACCCAGTACTTC. It specifies CASPRGWKYQETQYF. Full variable domain (outside the CDR3, taken from reference TRBV18 and TRBJ2-5): NAGVMQNPRHLVRRRGQEARLRCSPMKGHSHVYWYRQLPEEGLKFMVYLQKENIIDESGMPKERFSAEFPKEGPSILRIQQVVRGDSAAYFCASPRGWKYQETQYFGPGTRLLVL.

This clone came up once. The chain is built from TRBV7-8 and TRBJ1-6; D is uncertain. Germline V CDR1 and CDR2: SGHVS, FQNEAQ. CDR3 length: 17 residues. The germline V and J ends were trimmed by 5 bases and 0 bases, with 14 bases remaining between them. Here the CDR3 DNA reads TGTGCCAGCAGCCCCGGACTGGGAAGCTCCTATAATTCACCCCTCCACTTT. Its protein is CASSPGLGSSYNSPLHF.

The CDR3 DNA reads TGTGCCACCAGTGATTTGTTCGACTTCACAGATACGCAGTATTTT. Translation gives CATSDLFDFTDTQYF. This chain joins TRBV24-1 and TRBJ2-3; no clear D gene. The CDR3 has 15 residues. V was trimmed by 0 bases and J by 2 bases, leaving 8 bases between them. The V gene's germline CDR1 is KGHDR and CDR2 SFDVKD.

The J gene is TRBJ1-2, the V gene TRBV7-9; weak D call: TRBD1 (5 bases). The V gene lost 7 bases and the J gene lost 6 bases, with 18 bases spanning the gap. This CDR3 has 14 amino acids. CDR1 is SEHNR, CDR2 FQNEAQ, per germline (reference sequence). CDR3 sequence reads: CASTVPRGEDGYTF. CDR3 coding DNA: TGTGCCAGCACCGTACCTCGGGGGGAGGATGGCTACACCTTC.

In its sample, this clone was seen a few times. The genes are TRBV5-6 and TRBJ1-5; 7 positions agree with TRBD1. The germline V gene has CDR1 SGHDT and CDR2 YYEEEE. J was trimmed by 5 bases and V by 1 base; bases with no gene match: 15. The CDR3 extends over 18 amino acids. CDR3 region: CASSLPLRVAGGDQPQHF. For the CDR3, the DNA is TGTGCCAGCAGCTTGCCCCTTCGTGTCGCAGGGGGAGATCAGCCCCAGCATTTT.

V gene TRBV6-5 combines with J gene TRBJ1-6; D not resolved. V was pared by 0 bases and J by 5 bases, with 8 bases between. Per germline, CDR1 MNHEY and CDR2 SVGAGI. This CDR3 comprises 15 residues. The CDR3 sequence: CASSYSMADNSPLHF. CDR3 sequence (DNA): TGTGCCAGCAGTTACTCAATGGCAGATAATTCACCCCTCCACTTT.

The rearrangement links TRBV5-4 to TRBJ2-5; 11 bases line up with TRBD2. This CDR3 has 16 amino acids. CDR1 and CDR2 (germline): SGHNT, YYREEE (reference sequence). V lost 4 bases to trimming and J lost 5 bases; unmatched junction nucleotides: 10. CDR3 sequence (DNA): TGTGCCAGCAGCCGATATAGCGGGGGGGGAATGGAGACCCAGTACTTC. Residues: CASSRYSGGGMETQYF.

The V call is TRBV19, the J call TRBJ1-1; 12 positions match TRBD1. The V segment lost 5 bases and the J segment 6 bases; nucleotides outside the gene matches: 10. The CDR3 has 16 residues. The germline gives CDR1 LNHDA, CDR2 SQIVND (reference sequence). Written as DNA, the CDR3 is TGTGCCAGTAGTGTCCGGGACAGGGGGCTTCGAGCTGAAGCTTTCTTT. Residues: CASSVRDRGLRAEAFF. The full variable domain, its missing parts supplied by reference TRBV19 and TRBJ1-1, is DGGITQSPKYLFRKEGQNVTLSCEQNLNHDAMYWYRQDPGQGLRLIYYSQIVNDFQKGDIAEGYSVSREKKESFPLTVTSAQKNPTAFYLCASSVRDRGLRAEAFFGQGTRLTVV.

The chain carries TRBV6-2 or TRBV6-3 and TRBJ2-1, with TRBD1 identical over 9 bases. The J segment lost 5 bases and the V segment lost 4 bases, leaving 9 bases of the junction unmatched. The V gene's germline CDR1 is MNHEY and CDR2 SVGEGT. CDR3 length: 16 amino acids. CDR3 region: CASSSIRDRVNNEQFF. CDR3 coding DNA: TGTGCCAGCAGTTCAATCCGGGACAGGGTTAACAATGAGCAGTTCTTC.

The gene calls are TRBV4-2 and TRBJ2-5, with 10 bases matching TRBD1. The CDR3 covers 15 residues. V dropped 3 bases and J dropped 0; count of bases not matched to a gene: 1. Germline CDR1 is LGHNA and CDR2 is YNFKEQ. The CDR3 is CASSQGQGNQETQYF. The CDR3 bases are TGTGCCAGCAGCCAGGGACAGGGGAACCAAGAGACCCAGTACTTC.

The chain employs TRBV12-3 or TRBV12-4 and TRBJ2-5; 8 bases fit TRBD1. Unmatched junction bases numbered 2, after V lost 3 bases and J lost 5 bases. The CDR3 consists of 13 residues. CDR3 residues: CASSFDRGETQYF. The CDR3, as DNA: TGTGCCAGCAGTTTTGACAGGGGCGAGACCCAGTACTTC.

This clone has a handful of counts. The chain is built from TRBV5-1 and TRBJ2-7; 11 bases match TRBD2. Germline lookup yields CDR1 SGHRS and CDR2 YFSETQ. V was pared by 5 bases and J by 1 base, with 5 bases of the junction left unmatched. CDR3 length: 15 residues. The DNA of the CDR3 is TGCGCCAGCAGATTAACTAGCGGGGGTTCCTACGAGCAGTACGTC. Translation: CASRLTSGGSYEQYV.